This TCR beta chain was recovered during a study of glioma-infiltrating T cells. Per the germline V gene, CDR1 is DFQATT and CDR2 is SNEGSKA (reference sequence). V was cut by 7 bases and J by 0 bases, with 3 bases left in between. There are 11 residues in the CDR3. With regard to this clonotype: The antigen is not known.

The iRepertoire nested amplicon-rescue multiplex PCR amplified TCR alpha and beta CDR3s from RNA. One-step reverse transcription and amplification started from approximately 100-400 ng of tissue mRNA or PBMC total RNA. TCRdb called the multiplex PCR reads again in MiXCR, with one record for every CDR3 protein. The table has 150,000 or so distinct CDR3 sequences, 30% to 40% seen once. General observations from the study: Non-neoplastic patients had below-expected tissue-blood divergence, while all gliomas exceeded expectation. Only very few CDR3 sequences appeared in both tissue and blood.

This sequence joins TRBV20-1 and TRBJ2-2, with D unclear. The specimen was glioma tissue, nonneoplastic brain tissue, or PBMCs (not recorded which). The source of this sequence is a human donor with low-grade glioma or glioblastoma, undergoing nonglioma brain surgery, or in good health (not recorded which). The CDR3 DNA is TGCAGTGGATCGAACACCGGGGAGCTGTTTTTT. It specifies CSGSNTGELFF.